This TCR beta chain was observed in a study of cytomegalovirus exposure and HLA in healthy donors. Study-level background: Prior work identified about 120 million unique TCR beta sequences in 150 million to 200 million T cells. Broader study findings: Most TCR beta V segments were productive about 90% or about 30% of the time in an earlier analysis. Donor immune exposure was known only as CMV serostatus.

The germline V gene encodes CDR1 MNHNS and CDR2 SASEGT. CDR3 length: 15 amino acids. Trimming took off 8 bases at V and 0 bases at J, with 16 bases between the two ends. PCR primers comprised 60 Vbeta and 13 Jbeta primers. Here immunoSEQ multiplex PCR was the method, and the copy in TCRdb shows in-frame clones only, minus some. The table lists about 110,000 clones, with 0.55% to 0.65% in the top ten. Points on this clone: Its antigen remains unidentified.

The chain recombines TRBV6-1 with TRBJ1-1, with D possibly matching TRBD1 (5 bases). The sequenced material came from PBMCs. This clonotype originated in a man aged 45-60 years in good health and CMV-seronegative. CDR3 nucleotides: TGTGCCAGCTCGCCGCAGGGCGAGATGAACACTGAAGCTTTCTTT. This sequence encodes CASSPQGEMNTEAFF.